This T cell receptor (beta chain) was observed in a study of T cells in tuberculosis. Measured with immunoSEQ multiplex PCR; TCRdb has only the in-frame clones, and not every one. The sample has approximately 30,000 clones, 95% to 97% seen once; the top ten hold roughly 5.7%. Study observations and caveats: Selection depended on which cryopreserved specimens were available.

Tuberculin skin test and IGRA determined adolescents' latent tuberculosis status at entry. Unsorted cryopreserved PBMC were sequenced, averaging roughly 94,000 T cells per clinical donor. Regarding this clone: The antigen remains undetermined.

Germline CDR1 reads SGHDT; CDR2 reads YYEEEE. V gave up 4 bases and J gave up 2 bases, with 6 bases separating them. The CDR3 has 12 amino acids. Sequenced input: PBMCs. The receptor's source is a donor aged 10-30 years with latent tuberculosis or without tuberculosis infection. The chain combines TRBV5-6 with TRBJ1-1; D not resolved. Here the CDR3 DNA reads TGTGCCAGCAGCCAGTCAAACACTGAAGCTTTCTTT. Protein product: CASSQSNTEAFF.